The 26 T cell receptor beta chains presented below share a single source sample, sequenced in a study of cytomegalovirus exposure and HLA in healthy donors. The method was immunoSEQ multiplex PCR; TCRdb's version includes in-frame clones alone and lacks a portion of them. The sample has 150,000 to 180,000 clones, around 83% seen once; the top ten hold approximately 2%. Sequences were obtained from PBMCs. The receptors were sampled from a human donor in good health.

This chain joins TRBV28 and TRBJ2-6, with no clear D. V dropped 6 bases and J dropped 2 bases, with 11 bases sitting between them. The CDR3 length is 15 residues. Germline V CDR1 and CDR2: MDHEN, SYDVKM. The CDR3 sequence is CASRDTAAGANVLTF. The CDR3 DNA sequence: TGTGCCAGCAGAGACACAGCTGCTGGGGCCAACGTCCTGACTTTC.

Comments on this clone: Different DNA sequences within this sample yield the same CDR3. The chain joins TRBV18 to TRBJ2-7; TRBD2 agrees at 12 bases. The germline gives CDR1 KGHSH, CDR2 LQKENI. The CDR3 is made up of 14 amino acids. V lost 6 bases and J lost 4; bases outside the gene matches: 4. The CDR3 DNA reads as TGTGCCAGCTCCCCCGGACTAGCGGGGTACGAGCAGTACTTC. Amino acid sequence: CASSPGLAGYEQYF.

The V call is TRBV27, the J call TRBJ2-6; possible D gene TRBD1, 6 bases. This CDR3 has 17 residues. From germline, CDR1 is MNHEY and CDR2 SMNVEV (reference sequence). V lost 5 bases and J 1 base, leaving 15 bases between the germline ends. The CDR3 protein is CASSTDRKQSGANVLTF. The CDR3 nucleotides are TGTGCCAGCAGTACAGACAGGAAACAGTCTGGGGCCAACGTCCTGACTTTC. The variable domain in full, with the rest retrieved from reference TRBV27 and TRBJ2-6, is EAQVTQNPRYLITVTGKKLTVTCSQNMNHEYMSWYRQDPGLGLRQIYYSMNVEVTDKGDVPEGYKVSRKEKRNFPLILESPSPNQTSLYFCASSTDRKQSGANVLTFGAGSRLTVL.

The chain combines TRBV9 with TRBJ1-2; no definite D call. Trimming pared 0 bases from V and 8 bases from J, leaving 14 bases between. Per the germline V gene, CDR1 is SGDLS and CDR2 is YYNGEE. The CDR3 contains 14 residues. This CDR3 reads CASSVGGGSEGYTF. In DNA, the CDR3 is TGTGCCAGCAGCGTAGGGGGAGGGTCTGAAGGCTACACCTTC.

The count of this clone is one. J is TRBJ2-7 and V is TRBV25-1, with D possibly matching TRBD2 (5 bases). CDR3 length equals 13 residues. Germline V gives CDR1 MGHDK, CDR2 SYGVNS. Trimming removed 0 bases at V and 9 bases at J, with 12 bases between. CDR3 residues: CASSEYIGNRQYF. The CDR3 DNA is TGTGCCAGCAGTGAATATATCGGGAATCGGCAGTACTTC.

V and J are TRBV7-2 and TRBJ1-2, with 7 bases fitting TRBD1. Trimming at V came to 6 bases and at J to 2 bases, leaving 3 bases not matched to a gene. Looked up from germline, CDR1 is SGHTA and CDR2 is FQGNSA. The CDR3 is 13 amino acids. The CDR3 coding sequence is TGTGCCAGCAGTCGGGACAGAAACTATGGCTACACCTTC. Its protein is CASSRDRNYGYTF. Full variable domain (outside the CDR3, taken from reference TRBV7-2 and TRBJ1-2): GAGVSQSPSNKVTEKGKDVELRCDPISGHTALYWYRQSLGQGLEFLIYFQGNSAPDKSGLPSDRFSAERTGGSVSTLTIQRTQQEDSAVYLCASSRDRNYGYTFGSGTRLTVV.

V and J are TRBV27 and TRBJ2-7, with TRBD2 identical over 11 bases. J lost 3 bases, V lost 6 bases, and 10 bases had no gene match. Germline loops: CDR1 MNHEY, CDR2 SMNVEV (reference sequence). There are 16 residues in the CDR3. DNA of the CDR3: TGTGCCAGCAGAAGACTAGCGGGAAAGGACTACTACGAGCAGTACTTC. Translation gives CASRRLAGKDYYEQYF.

The V gene is TRBV14, the J gene TRBJ1-4; 8 positions agree with TRBD1. Germline V gene data show CDR1 as SGHDN and CDR2 as FVKESK. Trimming removed 4 bases from V and 0 bases from J; junction bases left unmatched: 7. CDR3 size: 17 residues. The CDR3 region is CASSPITGGSTNEKLFF. The CDR3 DNA is TGTGCCAGCAGCCCCATCACAGGGGGGTCAACTAATGAAAAACTGTTTTTT. Complete variable domain (other parts from reference TRBV14 and TRBJ1-4): EAGVTQFPSHSVIEKGQTVTLRCDPISGHDNLYWYRRVMGKEIKFLLHFVKESKQDESGMPNNRFLAERTGGTYSTLKVQPAELEDSGVYFCASSPITGGSTNEKLFFGSGTQLSVL.

This chain links TRBV18 with TRBJ2-2, with 9 bases that match TRBD1. V shed 3 bases and J 6 bases; nucleotides not matched to a gene: 11. Germline CDR1 and CDR2: KGHSH and LQKENI. The CDR3 runs 17 residues. CDR3 sequence reads: CASSPYLQGARSGELFF. CDR3 nucleotides: TGTGCCAGCTCACCCTACCTACAGGGGGCAAGATCCGGGGAGCTGTTTTTT.

This clone was counted once. The chain is built from TRBV5-1 and TRBJ2-3; 9 bases match TRBD1. Germline trimming cut 4 bases from V and 2 bases from J; bases unmatched to any gene: 14. Germline V CDR1 and CDR2: SGHRS, YFSETQ. The CDR3 covers 18 residues. The CDR3 coding sequence is TGCGCCAGCAGCATTATAACAGGGGGCTTAACCTACACAGATACGCAGTATTTT. It translates to CASSIITGGLTYTDTQYF.

The sample holds one count of this clone. The chain recombines TRBV5-1 with TRBJ2-5, with 10 bases identical to TRBD2. The CDR3 contains 20 residues. Trimming removed 0 bases from V and 1 base from J; junction bases left unmatched: 15. The germline gives CDR1 SGHRS, CDR2 YFSETQ. The CDR3 spells CASSLAPKRGGLNLQETQYF. In DNA form, the CDR3 reads TGCGCCAGCAGCTTGGCCCCAAAGCGGGGGGGCCTCAACCTCCAAGAGACCCAGTACTTC.

V usage is TRBV30 and J usage is TRBJ1-5; TRBD1 agrees at 12 bases. The V gene end was trimmed by 3 bases and the J gene end by 9 bases; junction bases not matched to a gene: 6. Germline V gives CDR1 GTSNPN, CDR2 SVGIG (reference sequence). This CDR3 comprises 14 residues. DNA for the CDR3: TGTGCCTGGAGAAGAGGGACAGGGGGCGCGCCCCAGCATTTT. Its translation is CAWRRGTGGAPQHF.

The chain employs TRBV4-3 and TRBJ1-2, with 8 bases identical to TRBD1. Trimming took 3 bases from V and 4 from J; bases not matched to a gene: 4. The CDR3 loop spans 14 amino acids. Germline CDR1 is LGHNA and CDR2 is YSLEER. CDR3 coding DNA: TGCGCCAGCAGCCACGAGACAGGGGTCTATGGCTACACCTTC. This encodes CASSHETGVYGYTF.

This chain joins TRBV28 and TRBJ1-2; the D is unclear. This CDR3 comprises 14 residues. Germline V gives CDR1 MDHEN, CDR2 SYDVKM. V was cut by 1 base and J by 6 bases, with 12 bases left in between. The CDR3 spells CASSLSAGANGYTF. CDR3 nucleotide sequence: TGTGCCAGCAGTTTATCGGCAGGCGCCAATGGCTACACCTTC.

This chain uses TRBV11-2 with TRBJ1-2; TRBD1 might be the D (6 bases). The V end lost 5 bases, the J end lost 8 bases, and 18 bases lay between the germline ends. Germline CDR1 and CDR2: SGHAT and FQNNGV. The CDR3 is made up of 14 amino acids. The CDR3 is CASSPETGGGGYTF. CDR3 nucleotide sequence: TGTGCCAGCAGCCCGGAGACAGGAGGTGGGGGCTACACCTTC. The whole variable domain, remainder taken from reference TRBV11-2 and TRBJ1-2, is EAGVAQSPRYKIIEKRQSVAFWCNPISGHATLYWYQQILGQGPKLLIQFQNNGVVDDSQLPKDRFSAERLKGVDSTLKIQPAKLEDSAVYLCASSPETGGGGYTFGSGTRLTVV.

Of note for this clone: At one boundary the junction diverges from the germline segment, which might be a read error. The V call is TRBV30, the J call TRBJ2-3; maybe TRBD1 (5 bases). The CDR3 length is 12 residues. CDR1 is GTSNPN and CDR2 is SVGIG in the germline V gene (reference sequence). Written as DNA, the CDR3 is TGTGCCTGGACCTTGTACGGCAGGGCAAAGGATTTT. Its translation is CAWTLYGRAKDF.

The chain couples TRBV18 to TRBJ1-6; D gene uncertain. V was pared by 2 bases and J by 10 bases, with 6 bases between. This CDR3 has 12 amino acids. CDR1 is KGHSH and CDR2 is LQKENI in the germline V gene. Written as DNA, the CDR3 is TGTGCCAGCTCACCAGCGGGATCACCCCTCCACTTT. This codes for CASSPAGSPLHF.

This chain uses TRBV10-1 with TRBJ2-1, with D possibly TRBD2 on 6 matching bases. Germline assignment: CDR1 WNHNN and CDR2 SYGVQD (reference sequence). V was pared by 6 bases and J by 8 bases, with 20 bases between. The CDR3 has 15 residues. CDR3 coding DNA: TGCGCCAGCAGGCAGACTAGGTTTCTTTCGGATGAGCAGTTCTTC. Translation gives CASRQTRFLSDEQFF.

V usage is TRBV7-3 and J usage is TRBJ2-2; 8 positions match TRBD1. Germline assignment: CDR1 SGHTA and CDR2 FQGTGA. After removal of 5 bases from V and 6 bases from J, the junction contained 8 bases not matched to a gene. The CDR3 covers 15 residues. CDR3 in DNA: TGTGCCAGCAGCCCCCCAGGGGGCTGGTCCGGGGAGCTGTTTTTT. Amino acids: CASSPPGGWSGELFF.

Here the CDR3 DNA reads TGTGCCAGCAGTTTCGGGACAGGGGATGAAAAACTGTTTTTT. It yields the protein CASSFGTGDEKLFF. V gene TRBV7-9 combines with J gene TRBJ1-4; 10 bases align to TRBD1. This CDR3 has 14 residues. Germline CDR1 SEHNR, CDR2 FQNEAQ (reference sequence). Trimming removed 6 bases from V and 6 bases from J; junction bases left unmatched: 4.

This clone has more than one count but fewer than ten. The chain is built from TRBV27 and TRBJ2-7, with no clear D. CDR1 is MNHEY and CDR2 is SMNVEV in the germline V gene (reference sequence). Trimming took 3 bases from V and 7 from J, leaving 13 bases between them. There are 13 residues in the CDR3. The DNA of the CDR3 is TGTGCCAGCAGTTTGACTTGGTGGCGGGAGCAGTACTTC. Protein sequence: CASSLTWWREQYF.

The chain links TRBV27 to TRBJ2-1, with D hard to call. Germline CDR1 and CDR2: MNHEY and SMNVEV (reference sequence). CDR3 length: 15 amino acids. V shed 2 bases and J shed 2 bases, with 10 bases lying between them. The CDR3 DNA is TGTGCCAGCAGTTTAGACACGTTGGCCTACAATGAGCAGTTCTTC. It codes for CASSLDTLAYNEQFF.

The rearrangement links TRBV11-1 to TRBJ2-7; perhaps TRBD1 as D (6 bases). The CDR3 consists of 15 residues. Germline CDR1 SGHAT, CDR2 FQDESV (reference sequence). The germline V and J ends were trimmed by 4 bases and 1 base, with 14 bases remaining between them. The CDR3 nucleotides read TGTGCCAGCAGCTCCCTTACAGGGCAGTCCTACGAGCAGTACTTC. Its translation: CASSSLTGQSYEQYF.

This chain connects TRBV28 to TRBJ1-1; a weak D match, TRBD1 (6 bases). Germline values: CDR1 MDHEN, CDR2 SYDVKM. This CDR3 region has 14 residues. The ends were cut back, 3 bases at V and 3 bases at J, with 11 bases in the middle. CDR3 nucleotide sequence: TGTGCCAGCAGTTTCCGGGACAAATACACTGAAGCTTTCTTT. It codes for CASSFRDKYTEAFF.

This sequence joins TRBV7-8 and TRBJ2-7, with 10 bases that match TRBD2. The J segment lost 7 bases and the V segment lost 3 bases, leaving 9 bases of the junction unmatched. Germline V CDR1 and CDR2: SGHVS, FQNEAQ. This CDR3 spans 15 amino acids. The CDR3 sequence: CASSLSLAGVWEQYF. In nucleotides, the CDR3 is TGTGCCAGCAGCTTGTCCCTAGCGGGAGTTTGGGAGCAGTACTTC.

The chain couples TRBV5-6 to TRBJ2-1; D may be TRBD2 (6 bases). CDR3 length equals 15 residues. CDR1 SGHDT and CDR2 YYEEEE come from the germline V gene. V dropped 1 base and J dropped 7 bases, with 15 bases sitting between them. The CDR3 is CASSLPGSVGNEQFF. The DNA of the CDR3 is TGTGCCAGCAGCTTGCCCGGGAGTGTAGGAAATGAGCAGTTCTTC.